These 21 T cell receptor beta chains originate from one sample sequenced in a study of Graves' ophthalmopathy and Graves' hyperthyroidism. The sequenced template was RNA, covering the TCR beta CDR3 region. RT-PCR with HTBI primers came first, then second-round multiplex PCR. A single record per CDR3 protein comes from TCRdb applying MiXCR to the multiplex PCR reads. The sample has approximately 41,000 distinct CDR3 sequences; over 40% are singletons. The sample comprised peripheral blood. These receptors were collected from an adult man with Graves' ophthalmopathy.

This clonotype came up once. The junction departs from the called germline gene at one end, perhaps through a read error. The chain uses TRBV6-5 and TRBJ2-7; no firm D call. Germline CDR1 MNHEY, CDR2 SVGAGI. CDR3 length equals 13 residues. Written as DNA, the CDR3 is TGTGCCAGCACTACGGCAGATGCCTACGAGCAGTGCTTC. Amino acid sequence: CASTTADAYEQCF.

This clonotype has at least ten counts. V usage is TRBV2 and J usage is TRBJ1-1, with 7 bases fitting TRBD1. Germline trimming cut 7 bases from V and 2 bases from J; bases unmatched to any gene: 4. CDR1 is SNHLY and CDR2 is FYNNEI in the germline V gene. This CDR3 is 13 amino acids long. The CDR3 DNA is TGTGCCAGCACCCGACAGGGAAACACTGAAGCTTTCTTT. It is translated as CASTRQGNTEAFF.

The rearrangement uses TRBV2 and TRBJ1-4; the D is unclear. Germline CDR1 reads SNHLY; CDR2 reads FYNNEI. This CDR3 contains 14 residues. V shed 6 bases and J shed 4 bases, with 12 bases lying between them. The CDR3 nucleotides are TGTGCCAGCAGCTCTGAAATCTTTAATGAAAAACTGTTTTTT. This gives the protein CASSSEIFNEKLFF.

This sequence joins TRBV10-1 and TRBJ2-5; 15 bases map to TRBD2. From germline, CDR1 is WNHNN and CDR2 SYGVQD (reference sequence). The CDR3 consists of 15 residues. The trim removed 7 bases at V and 5 bases at J, leaving 5 bases unmatched. CDR3 region: CASIRGTSGGETQYF. DNA for the CDR3: TGCGCCAGCATTAGAGGGACTAGCGGGGGGGAGACCCAGTACTTC.

CDR3 sequence reads: CSAREAGNEQFF. CDR3 sequence (DNA): TGCAGTGCTAGAGAAGCGGGGAATGAGCAGTTCTTC. The V and J genes are TRBV20-1 and TRBJ2-1, with 7 bases that match TRBD2. V lost 0 bases and J lost 7; bases outside the gene matches: 0. The CDR3 contains 12 residues. The germline gives CDR1 DFQATT, CDR2 SNEGSKA (reference sequence).

The chain uses TRBV7-8 and TRBJ1-1, with 8 positions matching TRBD1. The CDR3 runs 13 residues. CDR1 is SGHVS, CDR2 FQNEAQ, per germline. After removal of 2 bases from V and 4 bases from J, the junction contained 0 bases not matched to a gene. The DNA of the CDR3 is TGTGCCAGCAGCTTAACAGGGGGCACTGAAGCTTTCTTT. Encoded protein: CASSLTGGTEAFF. Filled out from reference TRBV7-8 and TRBJ1-1, the complete variable domain reads GAGVSQSPRYKVAKRGQDVALRCDPISGHVSLFWYQQALGQGPEFLTYFQNEAQLDKSGLPSDRFFAERPEGSVSTLKIQRTQQEDSAVYLCASSLTGGTEAFFGQGTRLTVV.

The chain joins TRBV6-4 to TRBJ2-7, with D perhaps TRBD1 (6 bases). Trimming left V 11 bases short and J 11 bases short, with 19 bases between. The CDR3 totals 11 residues. Germline V gene sequence: CDR1 MRHNA, CDR2 SNTAGT. CDR3 residues: CAVSGHRVEYV. The CDR3 DNA follows: TGTGCCGTATCGGGGCACAGGGTGGAGTACGTC.

This chain connects TRBV9 to TRBJ2-7; 9 bases agree with TRBD1. The CDR3 has 16 amino acids. V was pared by 2 bases and J by 1 base, with 7 bases of the junction left unmatched. From germline, CDR1 is SGDLS and CDR2 YYNGEE. Here the CDR3 DNA reads TGTGCCAGCAGCGTCACAGGGGGCGCCTTATCCTACGAGCAGTACGTC. It specifies CASSVTGGALSYEQYV.

The V call is TRBV19, the J call TRBJ2-5; D perhaps matches TRBD2 (5 bases). Germline CDR1 is LNHDA and CDR2 is SQIVND (reference sequence). This CDR3 spans 16 amino acids. The V gene lost 3 bases and the J gene lost 1 base, with 15 bases spanning the gap. The CDR3 DNA reads as TGTGCCAGTAGTATGAGTGCTAGCAGACTCCAAGAGACCCAGTACTTC. It codes for CASSMSASRLQETQYF.

This clonotype was seen ten or more times. V is TRBV6-1 and J is TRBJ2-1; D remains ambiguous. V dropped 7 bases and J dropped 4 bases, with 14 bases sitting between them. Germline V gene data show CDR1 as MNHNS and CDR2 as SASEGT. The CDR3 has 14 residues. The CDR3 here is CASKRQATYNEQFF. The CDR3, as DNA: TGTGCCAGCAAGAGACAAGCAACTTACAATGAGCAGTTCTTC.

Many counts were recorded for this clonotype. The rearrangement joins TRBV12-3 or TRBV12-4 to TRBJ2-3, with no clear D. This CDR3 comprises 16 residues. V lost 5 bases, J lost 0 bases, and 15 bases lay in between. DNA for the CDR3: TGTGCCAGCAGTCCCCGGATACCTTCTAGCACAGATACGCAGTATTTT. This sequence encodes CASSPRIPSSTDTQYF.

This clonotype came up many times. The chain couples TRBV5-1 to TRBJ2-1, with unresolved D. Germline CDR1 reads SGHRS; CDR2 reads YFSETQ. CDR3 length: 15 amino acids. The V and J ends lost 0 bases and 4 bases respectively, with 11 bases between them. The CDR3 bases are TGCGCCAGCAGCTTGGATACAGTAACATACAATGAGCAGTTCTTC. Protein: CASSLDTVTYNEQFF.

The chain couples TRBV20-1 to TRBJ1-4; 7 nucleotides agree with TRBD1. Germline trimming cut 6 bases from V and 8 bases from J; bases unmatched to any gene: 12. This CDR3 region has 14 residues. Germline V gene lookup returns CDR1 DFQATT and CDR2 SNEGSKA (reference sequence). The CDR3 DNA reads TGCAGTGCCCCGTCGCAGGGGGATTCAGAAAAACTGTTTTTT. Amino acids: CSAPSQGDSEKLFF.

V usage is TRBV20-1 and J usage is TRBJ1-5; TRBD1 matches at 7 bases. Germline CDR1 reads DFQATT; CDR2 reads SNEGSKA (reference sequence). The CDR3 has 14 residues. The junction had 8 bases not matched to a gene; V was cut back by 3 bases and J by 6 bases. The CDR3 sequence is CSAREQGQGQPQHF. In DNA form, the CDR3 reads TGCAGTGCTAGGGAACAGGGGCAGGGTCAGCCCCAGCATTTT.

This clonotype appeared a single time. The chain couples TRBV7-2 to TRBJ2-1; D is possibly TRBD2 (5 bases). Trimming pared 2 bases from V and 9 bases from J, leaving 11 bases between. CDR3 size: 13 residues. In germline, CDR1 is SGHTA, CDR2 FQGNSA. The CDR3 DNA sequence: TGTGCCAGCAGCTTAAGTCCTAGCTTTGAGCAGTTCTTC. Translation gives CASSLSPSFEQFF. The complete variable domain, with remaining parts taken from reference TRBV7-2 and TRBJ2-1, reads GAGVSQSPSNKVTEKGKDVELRCDPISGHTALYWYRQSLGQGLEFLIYFQGNSAPDKSGLPSDRFSAERTGGSVSTLTIQRTQQEDSAVYLCASSLSPSFEQFFGPGTRLTVL.

In its sample, this clonotype was seen a few times. This may be a read error: a much more frequent sequence differs by one nucleotide. The rearrangement links TRBV6-5 to TRBJ1-6; D unclear. This CDR3 spans 15 amino acids. Germline CDR1 MNHEY, CDR2 SVGAGI. The CDR3: CASSYKGSYNSPLYF. The CDR3 nucleotides are TGTGCCAGCAGTTACAAAGGAAGTTATAATTCACCCCTCTACTTT.

The chain is built from TRBV6-2 or TRBV6-3 and TRBJ2-2; D gene ambiguous. The germline CDR1 and CDR2 sequences are MNHEY and SVGEGT. V was cut by 1 base and J by 8 bases, with 5 bases left in between. The length of the CDR3 is 12 residues. CDR3 nucleotide sequence: TGTGCCAGCAGTTACTTGACAGGGGAGCTGTTTTTT. This translates into CASSYLTGELFF.

The rearrangement uses TRBV7-3 and TRBJ2-7; D is unresolved. Looked up from germline, CDR1 is SGHTA and CDR2 is FQGTGA. Trimming left V 1 base short and J 6 bases short, with 13 bases between. CDR3 length: 14 residues. CDR3 nucleotide sequence: TGTGCCAGCAGCTTAAACGTGGCCCCCCCCGAGCAGTACGTC. Its translation: CASSLNVAPPEQYV.

The V call is TRBV7-2, the J call TRBJ1-1, with a possible D match to TRBD1 (6 bases). In germline, CDR1 is SGHTA, CDR2 FQGNSA. This CDR3 spans 16 amino acids. The germline V and J ends were trimmed by 5 bases and 0 bases, with 16 bases remaining between them. CDR3: CASSDRDRLMNTEAFF. The CDR3 nucleotides read TGTGCCAGCAGCGACCGAGACAGGCTCATGAACACTGAAGCTTTCTTT. Variable domain in full (rest from reference TRBV7-2 and TRBJ1-1): GAGVSQSPSNKVTEKGKDVELRCDPISGHTALYWYRQSLGQGLEFLIYFQGNSAPDKSGLPSDRFSAERTGGSVSTLTIQRTQQEDSAVYLCASSDRDRLMNTEAFFGQGTRLTVV.

The genes are TRBV4-2 and TRBJ2-7; D is unresolved. Between the trimmed V and J ends, which lost 0 bases and 7 bases, there was a span of 10 bases. Germline lookup yields CDR1 LGHNA and CDR2 YNFKEQ. This CDR3 region has 13 residues. Written as DNA, the CDR3 is TGTGCCAGCAGCCAAGATCCGGGCAGTGAGCAGTACTTC. Protein: CASSQDPGSEQYF.

The chain couples TRBV6-5 to TRBJ2-2; 8 nucleotides match TRBD2. CDR3 size: 14 residues. Trimming cost V 2 bases and J 7 bases; bases outside gene matches: 3. Germline V CDR1 and CDR2: MNHEY, SVGAGI. CDR3 in DNA: TGTGCCAGCAGTTACGCCGGGACTAGCGGGGAGCTGTTTTTT. This sequence encodes CASSYAGTSGELFF.